This is a list of T cell receptor beta chains from one sample in a study of PD-L1 blockade in urothelial cancer. Measured with immunoSEQ multiplex PCR; TCRdb has only the in-frame clones, and not every one. The sample lists tens of thousands of clones, about 82% occurring once. Material: PBMCs, obtained around atezolizumab (anti-PD-L1) treatment. The receptors derive from a middle-aged man with urothelial cancer. Each CDR3 is given with its conserved first and last residue. The order of the fields is clone size, D gene, V gene, J gene, CDR3 DNA, CDR3 protein. A D gene is named only where the DNA matches it firmly. The listing skips clone size in some rows; elsewhere it reads once, few, many or a size class.

clone size: NA; D gene: TRBD2; V gene: TRBV5-1; J gene: TRBJ2-1; CDR3 DNA: TGCGCCAGCAGCTTGGGACTAGCGGGGCAGAATGAGCAGTTCTTC; CDR3 protein: CASSLGLAGQNEQFF
clone size: NA; D gene: NA; V gene: TRBV30; J gene: TRBJ2-1; CDR3 DNA: TGTGCCCGATTGGGTCGCGGGAAAAATGAGCAGTTCTTC; CDR3 protein: CARLGRGKNEQFF
clone size: NA; D gene: TRBD2; V gene: TRBV27; J gene: TRBJ2-7; CDR3 DNA: TGTGCCAGCAGTACTCTAGCGGGAGGGCAGTACGAGCAGTACTTC; CDR3 protein: CASSTLAGGQYEQYF
clone size: few; D gene: NA; V gene: TRBV30; J gene: TRBJ1-2; CDR3 DNA: TGTGCCAGAGGACTAGTCGGTGGCTACACCTTC; CDR3 protein: CARGLVGGYTF
clone size: NA; D gene: NA; V gene: TRBV11-3; J gene: TRBJ2-3; CDR3 DNA: TGTGCCAGCAGCTTACTAAGTGGGGGGAGCACAGATACGCAGTATTTT; CDR3 protein: CASSLLSGGSTDTQYF
clone size: NA; D gene: NA; V gene: TRBV7-9; J gene: TRBJ1-3; CDR3 DNA: TGTGCCAGCATTCCCCCGGCTGGAAACACCATATATTTT; CDR3 protein: CASIPPAGNTIYF
clone size: NA; D gene: NA; V gene: TRBV28; J gene: TRBJ1-5; CDR3 DNA: TGTGCCAGCAGCCTAGCGGGGGATGGCAATCAGCCCCAGCATTTT; CDR3 protein: CASSLAGDGNQPQHF
clone size: NA; D gene: TRBD2; V gene: TRBV4-1; J gene: TRBJ2-2; CDR3 DNA: TGCGCCAGCAGCCAACCGGGACTAGGGGGTCCCGGGGAGCTGTTTTTT; CDR3 protein: CASSQPGLGGPGELFF
clone size: once; D gene: TRBD2; V gene: TRBV5-6; J gene: TRBJ2-5; CDR3 DNA: TGTGCCAGCAGCCTCTCGGTTACTAGCGGGAAAGAGACCCAGTACTTC; CDR3 protein: CASSLSVTSGKETQYF
clone size: NA; D gene: TRBD1; V gene: TRBV4-1; J gene: TRBJ2-7; CDR3 DNA: TGCGCCAGCAGCCATGGAGGGACAGGGGGCGAAACCTACGAGCAGTACTTC; CDR3 protein: CASSHGGTGGETYEQYF
clone size: few; D gene: NA; V gene: TRBV27; J gene: TRBJ1-5; CDR3 DNA: TGTGCCAGCAGCTACATTTTGGGAGGGCTGCCCCAGCATTTT; CDR3 protein: CASSYILGGLPQHF
clone size: NA; D gene: NA; V gene: TRBV4-1; J gene: TRBJ1-3; CDR3 DNA: TGCGCCAGCAGCCATCCCACTCGCGAGGTTAAAGGAAACACCATATATTTT; CDR3 protein: CASSHPTREVKGNTIYF
clone size: NA; D gene: TRBD1; V gene: TRBV10-3; J gene: TRBJ2-1; CDR3 DNA: TGTGCCATCTCACCCACAGGGGGGTTTAATGAGCAGTTCTTC; CDR3 protein: CAISPTGGFNEQFF
clone size: NA; D gene: TRBD1; V gene: TRBV28; J gene: TRBJ1-1; CDR3 DNA: TGTGCCAGCAGTGACAGGGAGTCTCTCACTGAAGCTTTCTTT; CDR3 protein: CASSDRESLTEAFF
clone size: NA; D gene: TRBD1; V gene: TRBV2; J gene: TRBJ1-4; CDR3 DNA: TGTGCCAGCACCCTGGGACAGGGAGGCGAAAAACTGTTTTTT; CDR3 protein: CASTLGQGGEKLFF
clone size: NA; D gene: TRBD1; V gene: TRBV5-1; J gene: TRBJ1-2; CDR3 DNA: TGCGCCAGCAGCTTGGTGCGGGGACAGGCTTATGGCTACACCTTC; CDR3 protein: CASSLVRGQAYGYTF
clone size: NA; D gene: NA; V gene: TRBV15; J gene: TRBJ2-2; CDR3 DNA: TGTGCCACCAGCAGAGACAGATTCACCGGGGAGCTGTTTTTT; CDR3 protein: CATSRDRFTGELFF
clone size: NA; D gene: NA; V gene: TRBV5-1; J gene: TRBJ1-2; CDR3 DNA: TGCGCCAGCAGCTCAGCCCACTACGGGGGGCTGGGTAGTGGCTACACCTTC; CDR3 protein: CASSSAHYGGLGSGYTF
clone size: NA; D gene: NA; V gene: TRBV28; J gene: TRBJ1-5; CDR3 DNA: TGTGCCAGCAGCCCCGGGGGGATGAGCAATCAGCCCCAGCATTTT; CDR3 protein: CASSPGGMSNQPQHF
clone size: NA; D gene: TRBD1; V gene: TRBV19; J gene: TRBJ1-2; CDR3 DNA: TGTGCCAGTAGTACGCGGACAGGGTATGGCTACACCTTC; CDR3 protein: CASSTRTGYGYTF
clone size: NA; D gene: NA; V gene: TRBV5-1; J gene: TRBJ2-2; CDR3 DNA: TGCGCCAGCAGCTTGGCCAGGCAGCCGACGACCGGGGAGCTGTTTTTT; CDR3 protein: CASSLARQPTTGELFF
clone size: NA; D gene: NA; V gene: TRBV5-1; J gene: TRBJ2-7; CDR3 DNA: TGCGCCAGCAGCTTGCCCTCCCAGGAGCAGTACTTC; CDR3 protein: CASSLPSQEQYF
clone size: NA; D gene: NA; V gene: TRBV27; J gene: TRBJ1-2; CDR3 DNA: TGTGCCAGCAGTTTAAGGGGCAGGGTCGATGGCTACACCTTC; CDR3 protein: CASSLRGRVDGYTF
clone size: few; D gene: NA; V gene: TRBV30; J gene: TRBJ1-1; CDR3 DNA: TGTGCCTGGACAACCGGGGGAGACACTGAAGCTTTCTTT; CDR3 protein: CAWTTGGDTEAFF
clone size: NA; D gene: NA; V gene: TRBV6-5; J gene: TRBJ1-1; CDR3 DNA: TGTGCCAGCAGTTTTACCTCTTCGGGCACTGAAGCTTTCTTT; CDR3 protein: CASSFTSSGTEAFF
clone size: NA; D gene: NA; V gene: TRBV20-1; J gene: TRBJ2-3; CDR3 DNA: TGCAGTGCTAGAGCCGGTTATTCGCAGTATTTT; CDR3 protein: CSARAGYSQYF
clone size: NA; D gene: NA; V gene: TRBV11-2; J gene: TRBJ2-3; CDR3 DNA: TGTGCCAGCAGCCCTTCCCGGACAAGCAAGGCAGATACGCAGTATTTT; CDR3 protein: CASSPSRTSKADTQYF
clone size: NA; D gene: NA; V gene: TRBV27; J gene: TRBJ2-7; CDR3 DNA: TGTGCCAGCAGCCCTGTGGCAGACTACGAGCAGTACTTC; CDR3 protein: CASSPVADYEQYF
clone size: NA; D gene: NA; V gene: TRBV5-6; J gene: TRBJ2-1; CDR3 DNA: TGTGCCAGCAGCTTGTACTCTTTCTCCTACAATGAGCAGTTCTTC; CDR3 protein: CASSLYSFSYNEQFF
clone size: NA; D gene: NA; V gene: TRBV28; J gene: TRBJ2-2; CDR3 DNA: TGTGCCAGCAGTATCTCGCCCCCCCACCTAAACACCGGGGAGCTGTTTTTT; CDR3 protein: CASSISPPHLNTGELFF
clone size: once; D gene: NA; V gene: TRBV30; J gene: TRBJ1-4; CDR3 DNA: TGTGCCTGGAGTGTAAGTTGGCGGAATGAAAAACTGTTTTTT; CDR3 protein: CAWSVSWRNEKLFF
clone size: once; D gene: NA; V gene: TRBV13; J gene: TRBJ2-7; CDR3 DNA: TGTGCCAGCAGCCGAGACTACTACGAGCAGTACTTC; CDR3 protein: CASSRDYYEQYF
clone size: NA; D gene: NA; V gene: TRBV27; J gene: TRBJ2-2; CDR3 DNA: TGTGCCAGCAGTTCTGTTGGGGCTCCCGGGGAGCTGTTTTTT; CDR3 protein: CASSSVGAPGELFF
clone size: few; D gene: NA; V gene: TRBV4-1; J gene: TRBJ1-1; CDR3 DNA: TGCGCCAGCAGCCTTGGACTTCTTGACCCTGAAGCTTTCTTT; CDR3 protein: CASSLGLLDPEAFF
clone size: NA; D gene: TRBD1; V gene: TRBV7-2; J gene: TRBJ2-1; CDR3 DNA: TGTGCCAGCAGCTTAATGCAGGGGGAGTACAATGAGCAGTTCTTC; CDR3 protein: CASSLMQGEYNEQFF
clone size: NA; D gene: TRBD2; V gene: TRBV7-2; J gene: TRBJ2-3; CDR3 DNA: TGTGCCAGCAGCTTTCGACTAGCGGGCCGACCTACGCAGTATTTT; CDR3 protein: CASSFRLAGRPTQYF
clone size: NA; D gene: NA; V gene: TRBV28; J gene: TRBJ1-4; CDR3 DNA: TGTGCCAGCAGTTTAATCAGGGGTAGTGAAAAACTGTTTTTT; CDR3 protein: CASSLIRGSEKLFF
clone size: NA; D gene: NA; V gene: TRBV9; J gene: TRBJ2-1; CDR3 DNA: TGTGCCAGCAGCGTTCTCGACGTTGGGCAGGGGAACAATGAGCAGTTCTTC; CDR3 protein: CASSVLDVGQGNNEQFF
clone size: NA; D gene: TRBD1; V gene: TRBV5-1; J gene: TRBJ1-4; CDR3 DNA: TGCGCCAGCAGCCGACAGGGGGATGAAAAACTGTTTTTT; CDR3 protein: CASSRQGDEKLFF
clone size: NA; D gene: TRBD1; V gene: TRBV6-1; J gene: TRBJ2-2; CDR3 DNA: TGTGCCAGCAGACGACAGGGGGAAACCGGGGAGCTGTTTTTT; CDR3 protein: CASRRQGETGELFF
clone size: once; D gene: NA; V gene: TRBV19; J gene: TRBJ2-5; CDR3 DNA: TGTGCCAGTAGTTCGACAATCGGAGAGACCCAGTACTTC; CDR3 protein: CASSSTIGETQYF
clone size: NA; D gene: NA; V gene: TRBV4-1; J gene: TRBJ2-4; CDR3 DNA: TGCGCCAGCAGCCAAGAATCCCTGCTCGGCAAAAACATTCAGTACTTC; CDR3 protein: CASSQESLLGKNIQYF
clone size: NA; D gene: NA; V gene: TRBV7-9; J gene: TRBJ1-2; CDR3 DNA: TGTGCCAGCAGCGGCGCGGGACTCTATGGCTACACCTTC; CDR3 protein: CASSGAGLYGYTF
clone size: NA; D gene: NA; V gene: TRBV18; J gene: TRBJ1-5; CDR3 DNA: TGTGCCAGCTCACCGAGTTTTGGCAATCAGCCCCAGCATTTT; CDR3 protein: CASSPSFGNQPQHF
clone size: NA; D gene: NA; V gene: TRBV28; J gene: TRBJ2-7; CDR3 DNA: TGTGCCAGCAGCCAATCGGGTCCCTCCTACGAGCAGTACTTC; CDR3 protein: CASSQSGPSYEQYF
clone size: NA; D gene: TRBD1; V gene: TRBV29-1; J gene: TRBJ1-2; CDR3 DNA: TGCAGCGTTTCCAGGACAGGGGATGGCTACACCTTC; CDR3 protein: CSVSRTGDGYTF